The sequence of this T cell receptor (beta chain) was determined in a study of cytomegalovirus exposure and HLA in healthy donors. At collection, donors were nominally healthy, but unrecorded immune exposures were probable. The PCR used 60 Vbeta and 13 Jbeta primers. Assay: immunoSEQ multiplex PCR; the TCRdb copy retains only in-frame clones and omits some. The table records about 150,000 clones, less than 85% of them present only once. The study, taken as a whole, reports: In a later analysis, an Asian-associated ancestry cluster reportedly showed fewer N-insertions than the approximately 620-donor mean. Most TCR sequences were uncommon, yet certain public TCRs appeared in many donors. The authors judged a highly shared variant cluster likely a sequencing artifact.

On this clone: Its specificity is not known.

The CDR3 totals 14 residues. The germline V gene encodes CDR1 MNHEY and CDR2 SVGAGI. The trim removed 2 bases at V and 8 bases at J, leaving 5 bases unmatched. This clonotype was sampled from a man aged 40-49 years in good health and CMV-seronegative. The sequenced sample consisted of PBMCs. J is TRBJ1-2 and V is TRBV6-5; TRBD1 agrees at 10 bases. This CDR3 reads CASSYTGTGEGYTF. The CDR3 DNA reads TGTGCCAGCAGTTACACCGGGACAGGGGAAGGCTACACCTTC.